A selection of T cell receptor beta chains follows, all from one sample in a study of metastatic and nonmetastatic thyroid tumors. TCRdb reassembled clones from the PCR reads with MiXCR. The repertoire includes roughly 48,000 clones, roughly a fifth of them detected once, and under 4% sits in the top ten. The sample comprised blood. These receptors were obtained from a male donor with papillary thyroid cancer or a benign thyroid nodule (not recorded which). Some clones in this sample may be carry-over from other donors' samples. Each CDR3 is given with its conserved first and last residue.

>TRBV11-2
CASSWTSNEQYF
>TRBV24-1
CATSDLRDTGELFF
>TRBV13
CASSLRPAGGGNEQFF
>TRBV20-1
CSARGGGSDREQYF
>TRBV7-9
CASSLTRSSYNEQFF
>TRBV10-2
CASTTGTGNTIYF
>TRBV14
CASSHSETQYF
>TRBV27
CASSLVGTSGGAVEQYF
>TRBV11-2
CASSPTGPFDYGYTF
>TRBV20-1
CSAKGGLYNSPLHF
>TRBV28
CASRTGENTGELFF
>TRBV25-1
CVSSEYGGQSTDTQYF
>TRBV12-3/TRBV12-4
CASTFGGFVGGYTF
>TRBV28
CASSLRGEAFF
>TRBV20-1
CSARDPTGRWNTEAFF
>TRBV5-6
CASSRAFNEQFF
>TRBV18
CASSPRDNYNEQFF
>TRBV3-1
CASSQDGGGADGVYQETQYF
>TRBV6-2/TRBV6-3
CASKKISGPTSAQYF
>TRBV2
CASTRRGRNYGYTF
>TRBV2
CASSERDGANYGYTF
>TRBV2
CASSYSYYEQYF
>TRBV6-1
CASASPLGQIEYEQYF
>TRBV29-1
CSGVGDEDTQYF
>TRBV18
CATARGDTEAFF
>TRBV19
CASSTGIGNTEAFF
>TRBV7-9
CASGANKGELTEAFF
>TRBV19
CASRDPGGANTEAFF
>TRBV6-1
CASRSGVEETQYF
>TRBV25-1
CASSAFYEQYF
>TRBV20-1
CSAQVDLNTEAFF
>TRBV18
CASSPAGMKEKLFF
>TRBV7-9
CASSSGVFSDTQYF
>TRBV5-1
CASRNLLAGDQETQYF
>TRBV27
CASSYREGYEQYF